In this sample, the clone carrying this T cell receptor beta chain is medium-sized. As yet, its antigen is unknown. Clones were sequenced by immunoSEQ multiplex PCR, and TCRdb holds only the in-frame ones, with some missing. The sample holds almost 15,000 clones, 67% seen once. The sample is drawn from a study of graft-versus-host responses after intestinal transplantation. The study, taken as a whole, reports: Subjects displaying graft-donor T cell macrochimerism possessed elevated graft-versus-host to host-versus-graft clonal ratios inside allografts.

Trimming removed 0 bases from V and 2 bases from J, with 15 bases in between. The germline V gene encodes CDR1 LGHNA and CDR2 YSLEER. CDR3 length equals 17 residues. Graft samples were processed, releasing intraepithelial and lamina propria lymphocytes. The sample here was ileum tissue, taken around 95 weeks after intestinal transplantation. This receptor was identified in a human patient who received an intestinal transplant, so some T cells may come from the graft donor. The J gene is TRBJ2-3, the V gene TRBV4-3, with D perhaps TRBD1 (6 bases). The CDR3, as DNA: TGCGCCAGCAGCCAAGACGGGGCCAGGGGTTACACAGATACGCAGTATTTT. This translates into CASSQDGARGYTDTQYF.